The sample holds a few counts of the clone carrying this TCR beta chain. The data belong to a study of T-cell memory formation after mild COVID-19. Study in general: TCR clusters were mostly confined to one donor each.

In TCRdb, the 5' RACE reads were re-called with MiXCR into one record per CDR3 protein. The sample includes under 400,000 distinct CDR3 sequences, 25% to 30% seen only once; the top ten take roughly 13%. The CDR3 sequence is 13 residues long. Trimming removed 4 bases from V and 7 bases from J, with 15 bases in between. Germline CDR1 is SGHRS and CDR2 is YFSETQ. The sequenced sample consisted of PBMCs or a T cell subset sorted from them (not recorded which). The chain has TRBV5-1 and TRBJ2-7; D perhaps matches TRBD2 (6 bases). The clonotype originates from an adult woman who had mild COVID-19 (a few samples of this study predate the infection). Cell type and time point are not known. CDR3 loop: CASSDGTSWEQYF. The CDR3 coding sequence is TGCGCCAGCAGCGATGGGACTTCCTGGGAGCAGTACTTC.